This TCR beta chain was sequenced during a study of cytomegalovirus exposure and HLA in healthy donors. About the research overall: Genotyping of 400 or so donors showed that roughly 80% belonged to the Caucasian-associated ancestry cluster. The study, taken as a whole, reports: The study listed some 160 cytomegalovirus-associated TCR beta chains. Across all donors, roughly uniform sequencing depth was an assumption of the presence/absence analyses.

The length of the CDR3 is 17 residues. CDR1 and CDR2 from the germline V gene are GTSNPN and SVGIG (reference sequence). V lost 4 bases, J lost 7 bases, and 16 bases stayed unmatched. The primer mix had 60 Vbeta and 13 Jbeta primers. Produced via immunoSEQ multiplex PCR; TCRdb's table is partial and in-frame only. The data contain 200,000 to 300,000 clones, approximately 84% of them singletons. Turning to this clone: Its antigen is unknown.

Donors showed nominal health when sampled, although they likely had unrecorded immune exposures. The chain is built from TRBV30 and TRBJ1-2, with 12 bases fitting TRBD1. The sequence was obtained from a woman in her forties in good health and CMV-seropositive. The specimen sequenced was PBMCs. CDR3 amino acids: CAWTTPGTGGAITGYTF. DNA of the CDR3: TGTGCCTGGACCACCCCCGGGACAGGGGGCGCGATCACTGGCTACACCTTC.